This TCR beta chain was retrieved from a study of CD8+CD57+ T cells in acquired aplastic anemia. Study summary: An average of 3.2 ug of DNA was obtained from sorted CD4+ and CD8+ cells. Study conclusions and caveats: Patients and controls shared over 25 CD8+ CDR3 sequences. Significant differences in CD8+ Simpson's diversity were not observed between patients and controls.

The V gene lost 5 bases and the J gene lost 0 bases, with 19 bases spanning the gap. CDR3 length: 17 residues. Germline V gene sequence: CDR1 SGHVS, CDR2 FQNEAQ. The TCR beta profiling, which covered VDJ combination and CDR3 sequence, was carried out using genomic DNA as the template. One entry per CDR3 protein, called by TCRdb with MiXCR from the reads. The sample includes roughly 170,000 distinct CDR3 sequences, about 50% of them seen just once. With respect to this clonotype: What it binds is not known.

All patients picked for sequencing had shown, by flow cytometry, an expansion of CD8+CD57+ cells. Untreated patients provided the blood samples, with no therapy given before sampling. The sample consisted of sorted CD4+, CD8+, or CD8+CD57+ T cells (not recorded which) from PBMCs. This TCR derives from a human donor with aplastic anemia. The V and J genes are TRBV7-8 and TRBJ1-1; weak D call: TRBD1 (5 bases). The DNA for the CDR3 is TGTGCCAGCAGCCTAAGACAGAACGCATACATGAACACTGAAGCTTTCTTT. Translating it yields CASSLRQNAYMNTEAFF.